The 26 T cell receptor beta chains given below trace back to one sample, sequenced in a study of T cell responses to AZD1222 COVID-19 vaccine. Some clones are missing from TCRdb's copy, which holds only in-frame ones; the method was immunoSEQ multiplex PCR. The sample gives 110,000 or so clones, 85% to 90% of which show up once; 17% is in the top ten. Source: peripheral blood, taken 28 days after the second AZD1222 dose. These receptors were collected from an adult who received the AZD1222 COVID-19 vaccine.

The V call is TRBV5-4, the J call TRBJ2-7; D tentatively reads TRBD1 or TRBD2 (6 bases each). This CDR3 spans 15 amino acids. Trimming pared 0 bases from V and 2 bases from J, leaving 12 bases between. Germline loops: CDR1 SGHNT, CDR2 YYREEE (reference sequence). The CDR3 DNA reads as TGTGCCAGCAGCTTGGATGGAGGGGGAGCCTACGAGCAGTACTTC. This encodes CASSLDGGGAYEQYF.

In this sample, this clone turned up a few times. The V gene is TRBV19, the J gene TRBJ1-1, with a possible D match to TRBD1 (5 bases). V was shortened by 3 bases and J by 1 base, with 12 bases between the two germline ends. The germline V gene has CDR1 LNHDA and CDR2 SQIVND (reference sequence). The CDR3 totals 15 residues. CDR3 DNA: TGTGCCAGTAGTATTGGGGGAGGGTCGAACACTGAAGCTTTCTTT. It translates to CASSIGGGSNTEAFF.

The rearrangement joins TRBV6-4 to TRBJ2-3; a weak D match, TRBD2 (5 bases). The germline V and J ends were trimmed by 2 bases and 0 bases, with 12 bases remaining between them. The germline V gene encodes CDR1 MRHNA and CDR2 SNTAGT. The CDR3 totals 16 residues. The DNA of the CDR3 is TGTGCCAGCAGTGACCATGGAGGAACTAGCACAGATACGCAGTATTTT. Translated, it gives CASSDHGGTSTDTQYF.

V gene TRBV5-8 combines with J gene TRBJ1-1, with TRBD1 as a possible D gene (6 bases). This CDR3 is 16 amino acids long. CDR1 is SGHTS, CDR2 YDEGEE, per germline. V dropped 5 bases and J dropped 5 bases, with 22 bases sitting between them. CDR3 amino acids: CASSSQQGTGRTEAFF. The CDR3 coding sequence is TGTGCCAGCAGTTCTCAACAGGGAACGGGTAGGACTGAAGCTTTCTTT.

In DNA form, the CDR3 reads TGTGCCAGCAGTTTAGTGGGCAATCAGCCCCAGCATTTT. This sequence encodes CASSLVGNQPQHF. The gene calls are TRBV27 and TRBJ1-5; D is undetermined. The V and J ends lost 2 bases and 2 bases respectively, with 4 bases between them. The CDR3 consists of 13 residues. Looked up from germline, CDR1 is MNHEY and CDR2 is SMNVEV (reference sequence).

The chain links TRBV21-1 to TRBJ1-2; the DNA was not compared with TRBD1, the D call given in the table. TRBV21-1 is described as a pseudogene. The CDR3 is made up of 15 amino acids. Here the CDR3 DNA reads TGTGCCAGCAGCAAAGGAAGGGGCAGGGGCTATGGCTACACCTTC. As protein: CASSKGRGRGYGYTF.

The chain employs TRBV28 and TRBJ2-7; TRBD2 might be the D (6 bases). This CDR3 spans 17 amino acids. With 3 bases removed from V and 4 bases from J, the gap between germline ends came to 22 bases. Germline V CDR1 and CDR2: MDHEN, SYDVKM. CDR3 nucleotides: TGTGCCAGCAGTTTTCATTTAGTTGGGACTGGGCCTTACGAGCAGTACTTC. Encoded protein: CASSFHLVGTGPYEQYF. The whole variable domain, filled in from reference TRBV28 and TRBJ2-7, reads DVKVTQSSRYLVKRTGEKVFLECVQDMDHENMFWYRQDPGLGLRLIYFSYDVKMKEKGDIPEGYSVSREKKERFSLILESASTNQTSMYLCASSFHLVGTGPYEQYFGPGTRLTVT.

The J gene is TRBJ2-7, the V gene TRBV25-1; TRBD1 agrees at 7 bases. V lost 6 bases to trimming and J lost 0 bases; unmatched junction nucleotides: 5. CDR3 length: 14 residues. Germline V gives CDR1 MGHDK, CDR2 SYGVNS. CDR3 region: CASSGRGSSYEQYF. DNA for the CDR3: TGTGCCAGCAGCGGCAGGGGGTCCTCCTACGAGCAGTACTTC.

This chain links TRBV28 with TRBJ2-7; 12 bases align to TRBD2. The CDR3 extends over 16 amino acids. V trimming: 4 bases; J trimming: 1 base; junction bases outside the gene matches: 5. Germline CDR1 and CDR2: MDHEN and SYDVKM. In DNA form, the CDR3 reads TGTGCCAGCAGTTCCCTACTAGCGGGAGGTTCCTACGAGCAGTACTTC. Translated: CASSSLLAGGSYEQYF.

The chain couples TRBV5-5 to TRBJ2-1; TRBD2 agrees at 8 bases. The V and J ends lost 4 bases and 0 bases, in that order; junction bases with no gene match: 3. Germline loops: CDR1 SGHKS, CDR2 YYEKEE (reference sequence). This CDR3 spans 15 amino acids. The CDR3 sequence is CASSGGGTSYNEQFF. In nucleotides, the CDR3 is TGTGCCAGCAGCGGCGGGGGGACCTCCTACAATGAGCAGTTCTTC. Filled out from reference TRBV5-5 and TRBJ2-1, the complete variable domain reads DAGVTQSPTHLIKTRGQQVTLRCSPISGHKSVSWYQQVLGQGPQFIFQYYEKEERGRGNFPDRFSARQFPNYSSELNVNALLLGDSALYLCASSGGGTSYNEQFFGPGTRLTVL.

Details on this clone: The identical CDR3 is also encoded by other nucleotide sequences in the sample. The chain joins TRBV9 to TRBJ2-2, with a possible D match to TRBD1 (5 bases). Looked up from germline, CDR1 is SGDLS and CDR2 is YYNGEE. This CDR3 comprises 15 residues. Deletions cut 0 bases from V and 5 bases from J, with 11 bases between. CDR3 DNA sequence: TGTGCCAGCAGCGTAGGAGGTCAGGGAACCGGGGAGCTGTTTTTT. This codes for CASSVGGQGTGELFF.

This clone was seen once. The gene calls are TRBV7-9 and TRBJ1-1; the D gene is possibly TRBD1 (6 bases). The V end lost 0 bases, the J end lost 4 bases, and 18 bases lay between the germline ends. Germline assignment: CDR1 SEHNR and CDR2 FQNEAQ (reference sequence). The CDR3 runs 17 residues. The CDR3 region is CASSLAGDTWVFTEAFF. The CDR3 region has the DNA TGTGCCAGCAGCTTAGCGGGGGACACCTGGGTGTTCACTGAAGCTTTCTTT. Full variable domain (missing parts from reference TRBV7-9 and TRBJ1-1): DTGVSQNPRHKITKRGQNVTFRCDPISEHNRLYWYRQTLGQGPEFLTYFQNEAQLEKSRLLSDRFSAERPKGSFSTLEIQRTEQGDSAMYLCASSLAGDTWVFTEAFFGQGTRLTVV.

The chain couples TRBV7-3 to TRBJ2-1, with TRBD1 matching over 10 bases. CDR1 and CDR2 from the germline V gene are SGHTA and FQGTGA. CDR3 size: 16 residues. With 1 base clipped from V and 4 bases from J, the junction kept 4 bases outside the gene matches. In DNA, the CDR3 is TGTGCCAGCAGCTTAATACCGGGACAGGGGTACAATGAGCAGTTCTTC. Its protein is CASSLIPGQGYNEQFF.

For the CDR3, the DNA is TGTGCCAGCAGCTTGGTTCAGGGGTACAATGAGCAGTTCTTC. It specifies CASSLVQGYNEQFF. The genes are TRBV5-4 and TRBJ2-1; D may be TRBD1 (6 bases). V gave up 0 bases and J gave up 4 bases, with 8 bases separating them. CDR1 is SGHNT and CDR2 is YYREEE in the germline V gene (reference sequence). The CDR3 extends over 14 amino acids. Full variable domain (rest looked up from reference TRBV5-4 and TRBJ2-1): ETGVTQSPTHLIKTRGQQVTLRCSSQSGHNTVSWYQQALGQGPQFIFQYYREEENGRGNFPPRFSGLQFPNYSSELNVNALELDDSALYLCASSLVQGYNEQFFGPGTRLTVL.

This CDR3 reads CASSPNPGGIGELFF. CDR3 bases: TGTGCCAGCAGCCCCAACCCGGGGGGGATCGGGGAGCTGTTTTTT. V gene TRBV7-2 combines with J gene TRBJ2-2; 8 positions agree with TRBD2. The CDR3 is 15 residues long. J was trimmed by 7 bases and V by 5 bases; bases with no gene match: 9. Germline CDR1 SGHTA, CDR2 FQGNSA.

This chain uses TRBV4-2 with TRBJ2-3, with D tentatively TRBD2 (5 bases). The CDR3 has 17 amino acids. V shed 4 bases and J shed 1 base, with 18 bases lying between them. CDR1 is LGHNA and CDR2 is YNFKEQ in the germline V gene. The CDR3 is CASSPAYRGRGTDTQYF. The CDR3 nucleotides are TGTGCCAGCAGCCCTGCATACCGAGGGCGGGGCACAGATACGCAGTATTTT.

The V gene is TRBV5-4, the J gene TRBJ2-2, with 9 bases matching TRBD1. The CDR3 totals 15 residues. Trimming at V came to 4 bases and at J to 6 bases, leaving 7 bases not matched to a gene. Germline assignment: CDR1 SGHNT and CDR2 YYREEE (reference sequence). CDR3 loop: CASSNSGQGPGELFF. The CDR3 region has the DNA TGTGCCAGCAGCAACTCGGGACAGGGACCCGGGGAGCTGTTTTTT.

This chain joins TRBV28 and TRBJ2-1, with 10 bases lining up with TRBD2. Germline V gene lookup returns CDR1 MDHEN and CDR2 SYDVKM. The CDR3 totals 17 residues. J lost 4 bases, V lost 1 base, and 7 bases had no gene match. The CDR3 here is CASSLSPGLAAYNEQFF. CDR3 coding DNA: TGTGCCAGCAGTTTATCGCCCGGACTAGCGGCATACAATGAGCAGTTCTTC.

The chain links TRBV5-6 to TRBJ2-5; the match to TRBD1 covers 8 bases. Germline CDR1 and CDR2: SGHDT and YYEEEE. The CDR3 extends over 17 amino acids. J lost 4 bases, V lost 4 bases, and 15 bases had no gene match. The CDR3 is CASSATVQGALRETQYF. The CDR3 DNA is TGTGCCAGCAGCGCCACGGTGCAGGGGGCCCTGAGAGAGACCCAGTACTTC.

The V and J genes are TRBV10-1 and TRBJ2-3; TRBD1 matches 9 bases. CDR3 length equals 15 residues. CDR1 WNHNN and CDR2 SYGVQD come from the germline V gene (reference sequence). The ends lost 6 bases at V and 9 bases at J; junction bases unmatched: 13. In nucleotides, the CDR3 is TGCGCCAGCAGCAACCCGGGACAGGGCACGGACACGCAGTATTTT. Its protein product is CASSNPGQGTDTQYF.

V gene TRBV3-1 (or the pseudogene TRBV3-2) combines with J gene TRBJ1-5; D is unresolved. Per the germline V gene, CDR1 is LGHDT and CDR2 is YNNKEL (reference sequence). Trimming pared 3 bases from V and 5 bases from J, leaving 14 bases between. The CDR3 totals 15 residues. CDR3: CASSQTGVVDQPQHF. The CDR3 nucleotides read TGTGCCAGCAGCCAGACCGGGGTAGTCGATCAGCCCCAGCATTTT.

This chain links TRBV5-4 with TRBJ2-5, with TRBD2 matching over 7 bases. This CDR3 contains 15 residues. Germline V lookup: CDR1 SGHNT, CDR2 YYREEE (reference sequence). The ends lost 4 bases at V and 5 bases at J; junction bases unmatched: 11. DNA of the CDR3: TGTGCCAGCAGCCGTGAGCGACTAGCAGGGGAGACCCAGTACTTC. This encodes CASSRERLAGETQYF.

The CDR3: CASSFQNYGYTF. CDR3 nucleotide sequence: TGTGCCAGCAGTTTCCAAAACTATGGCTACACCTTC. The V gene is TRBV28, the J gene TRBJ1-2; D not resolved. V was pared by 3 bases and J by 2 bases, with 4 bases between. This CDR3 is 12 amino acids long. Germline V gene sequence: CDR1 MDHEN, CDR2 SYDVKM.

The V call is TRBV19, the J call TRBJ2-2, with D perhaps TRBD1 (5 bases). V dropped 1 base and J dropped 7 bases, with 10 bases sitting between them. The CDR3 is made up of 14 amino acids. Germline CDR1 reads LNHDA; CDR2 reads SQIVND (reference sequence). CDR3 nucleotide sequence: TGTGCCAGTAGTATAGTCTCAGGGATCGGGGAGCTGTTTTTT. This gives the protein CASSIVSGIGELFF.

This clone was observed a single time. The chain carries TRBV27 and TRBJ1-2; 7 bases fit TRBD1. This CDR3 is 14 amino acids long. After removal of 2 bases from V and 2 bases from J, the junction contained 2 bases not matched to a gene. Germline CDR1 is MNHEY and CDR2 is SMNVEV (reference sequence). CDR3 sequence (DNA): TGTGCCAGCAGTTTAGCAGGGGGAAACTATGGCTACACCTTC. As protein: CASSLAGGNYGYTF.

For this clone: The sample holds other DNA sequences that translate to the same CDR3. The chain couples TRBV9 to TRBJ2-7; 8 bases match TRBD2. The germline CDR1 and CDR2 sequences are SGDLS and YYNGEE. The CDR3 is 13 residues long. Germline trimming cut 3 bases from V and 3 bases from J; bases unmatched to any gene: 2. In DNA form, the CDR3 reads TGTGCCAGCAGCGCCAGCGGGGGCTACGAGCAGTACTTC. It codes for CASSASGGYEQYF. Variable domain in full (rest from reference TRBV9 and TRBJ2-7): DSGVTQTPKHLITATGQRVTLRCSPRSGDLSVYWYQQSLDQGLQFLIQYYNGEERAKGNILERFSAQQFPDLHSELNLSSLELGDSALYFCASSASGGYEQYFGPGTRLTVT.